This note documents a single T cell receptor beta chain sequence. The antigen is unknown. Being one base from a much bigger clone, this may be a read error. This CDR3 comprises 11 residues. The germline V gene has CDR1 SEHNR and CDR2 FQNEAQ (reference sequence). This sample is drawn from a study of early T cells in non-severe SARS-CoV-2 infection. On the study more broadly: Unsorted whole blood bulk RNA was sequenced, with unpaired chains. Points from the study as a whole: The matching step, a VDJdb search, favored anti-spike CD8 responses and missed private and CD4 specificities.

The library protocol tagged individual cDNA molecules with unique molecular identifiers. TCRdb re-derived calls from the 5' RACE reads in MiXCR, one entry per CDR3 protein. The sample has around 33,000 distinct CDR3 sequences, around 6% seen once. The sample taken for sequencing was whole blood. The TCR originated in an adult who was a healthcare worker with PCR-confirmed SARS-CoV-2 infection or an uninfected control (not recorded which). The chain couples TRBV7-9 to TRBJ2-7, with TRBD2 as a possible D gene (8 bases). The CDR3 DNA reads TGTACCAGCAGCGGGGGACAGGAGCAGTACTTC. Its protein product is CTSSGGQEQYF.